These 32 T cell receptor beta chains originate from one sample sequenced in a study of shared clonotypes between healthy human individuals. The table came from immunoSEQ multiplex PCR; TCRdb's copy has only in-frame clones and leaves some out. The sample carries some 2,500,000 clones, under 95% recorded once. The sample consisted of naive CD4+ T cells from PBMCs. The subset is: CD45RA+ positively selected. The receptors stem from a man younger than 35 in good health. Some clones in this sample may be carry-over from other donors' samples.

The V gene is TRBV7-3, the J gene TRBJ2-5; 10 nucleotides line up with TRBD1. Unmatched junction bases numbered 0, after V lost 5 bases and J lost 3 bases. Germline V gene data show CDR1 as SGHTA and CDR2 as FQGTGA. The CDR3 has 13 amino acids. The CDR3 sequence: CASSGTGEETQYF. In DNA form, the CDR3 reads TGTGCCAGCAGCGGGACAGGGGAAGAGACCCAGTACTTC.

Concerning this clone: At the DNA level, this CDR3 is encoded by other sequences in the same sample as well. The rearrangement uses TRBV5-1 and TRBJ1-4; D might be TRBD1 (5 bases). Germline V lookup: CDR1 SGHRS, CDR2 YFSETQ. The V gene lost 0 bases and the J gene lost 5 bases, with 14 bases spanning the gap. The CDR3 is 16 amino acids. The CDR3 sequence: CASSLVGGGVNEKLFF. Written as DNA, the CDR3 is TGCGCCAGCAGCTTGGTAGGCGGAGGGGTAAATGAAAAACTGTTTTTT.

The rearrangement uses TRBV13 and TRBJ2-6; 9 nucleotides align to TRBD1. The germline gives CDR1 PRHDT, CDR2 FYEKMQ (reference sequence). Trimming at V came to 7 bases and at J to 0 bases, leaving 13 bases not matched to a gene. The CDR3 is made up of 19 amino acids. CDR3 sequence reads: CASTSLGDRAISGANVLTF. CDR3 sequence (DNA): TGTGCCAGCACCTCATTGGGGGACAGGGCGATCTCTGGGGCCAACGTCCTGACTTTC.

This rearrangement joins TRBV28 to TRBJ2-1; D perhaps matches TRBD1 (6 bases). Germline values: CDR1 MDHEN, CDR2 SYDVKM. With 2 bases removed from V and 7 bases from J, the gap between germline ends came to 12 bases. This CDR3 has 14 amino acids. The CDR3 nucleotides are TGTGCCAGCAGTTTAAGGTCAGGGGATAATGAGCAGTTCTTC. Encoded protein: CASSLRSGDNEQFF.

The rearrangement joins TRBV28 to TRBJ1-5; possibly TRBD1 for D (5 bases). The CDR3 is 16 residues long. Trimming left V 4 bases short and J 0 bases short, with 13 bases between. From germline, CDR1 is MDHEN and CDR2 SYDVKM. The CDR3 sequence: CASSYGTSNSNQPQHF. In nucleotides, the CDR3 is TGTGCCAGCAGTTACGGGACCTCTAATAGCAATCAGCCCCAGCATTTT.

This clone was recorded once. V usage is TRBV20-1 and J usage is TRBJ2-5; D gene ambiguous. The CDR3 runs 11 residues. V lost 5 bases to trimming and J lost 4 bases, with 8 bases between them. Germline V gene sequence: CDR1 DFQATT, CDR2 SNEGSKA (reference sequence). CDR3 in amino acids: CSAPRRETQYF. DNA of the CDR3: TGCAGTGCTCCCCGCAGAGAGACCCAGTACTTC.

The chain joins TRBV23-1 to TRBJ2-3; maybe TRBD2 (6 bases). TRBV23-1 is labeled an ORF, and its function is uncertain. There are 13 residues in the CDR3. The germline V and J ends were trimmed by 8 bases and 3 bases, with 12 bases remaining between them. The CDR3 loop reads CASSRGLTDTQYF. DNA for the CDR3: TGCGCCAGCTCTCGGGGGTTGACAGATACGCAGTATTTT.

CDR3 DNA sequence: TGTGCCAGCAGCCACAGTCGGGACGGGGCCTCTGGGGCCAACGTCCTGACTTTC. Protein product: CASSHSRDGASGANVLTF. The J gene is TRBJ2-6, the V gene TRBV27; D assignment may be TRBD1 or TRBD2 (5 bases each). Germline V gene data show CDR1 as MNHEY and CDR2 as SMNVEV (reference sequence). V gave up 6 bases and J gave up 0 bases, with 18 bases separating them. There are 18 residues in the CDR3.

The V and J genes are TRBV11-2 and TRBJ2-2; weak D call: TRBD1 (5 bases). In germline, CDR1 is SGHAT, CDR2 FQNNGV. Trimming stripped 5 bases from V and 4 bases from J, with 14 bases between. CDR3 size: 15 residues. CDR3 coding DNA: TGTGCCAGCAGCGCAGGGTCCCCACCCACCGGGGAGCTGTTTTTT. It translates to CASSAGSPPTGELFF. The whole variable domain, filled in from reference TRBV11-2 and TRBJ2-2, reads EAGVAQSPRYKIIEKRQSVAFWCNPISGHATLYWYQQILGQGPKLLIQFQNNGVVDDSQLPKDRFSAERLKGVDSTLKIQPAKLEDSAVYLCASSAGSPPTGELFFGEGSRLTVL.

In nucleotides, the CDR3 is TGCGCCAGCAGCTTTACAGGGGGGGACGGTGAAAAACTGTTTTTT. This encodes CASSFTGGDGEKLFF. V and J are TRBV5-1 and TRBJ1-4; TRBD1 aligns across 8 bases. J lost 7 bases, V lost 2 bases, and 7 bases had no gene match. The CDR3 has 15 amino acids. Germline CDR1 is SGHRS and CDR2 is YFSETQ.

This rearrangement joins TRBV5-1 to TRBJ1-1; maybe TRBD1 (6 bases). Germline CDR1 and CDR2: SGHRS and YFSETQ. Trimming took off 3 bases at V and 2 bases at J, with 14 bases between the two ends. The CDR3 is 15 residues long. The CDR3 sequence is CASSSWTVRNTEAFF. The DNA for the CDR3 is TGCGCCAGCAGCTCCTGGACAGTCAGAAACACTGAAGCTTTCTTT.

As to this clone: Other DNA sequences from this sample encode an identical CDR3 as well. The rearrangement joins TRBV28 to TRBJ1-2; D gene unclear. The CDR3 length is 11 residues. Trimming took 4 bases from V and 4 from J, leaving 4 bases between them. CDR1 is MDHEN, CDR2 SYDVKM, per germline. The CDR3 loop is CASSYAYGYTF. The CDR3 DNA follows: TGTGCCAGCAGTTATGCCTATGGCTACACCTTC.

This chain connects TRBV21-1 to TRBJ2-1. TRBV21-1 is listed as a pseudogene. The CDR3 is 12 residues long. For the CDR3, the DNA is TGTGCCAGAACCGGGCCTTCCAATGAGCAGTTCTTC. Its protein product is CARTGPSNEQFF.

V gene TRBV28 combines with J gene TRBJ1-5; 12 bases match TRBD1. Germline loops: CDR1 MDHEN, CDR2 SYDVKM. The V gene end was trimmed by 8 bases and the J gene end by 3 bases; junction bases not matched to a gene: 11. This CDR3 comprises 17 residues. The chain's CDR3 is CASGPGQGALNNQPQHF. CDR3 sequence (DNA): TGTGCCAGCGGACCGGGACAGGGGGCTTTGAACAATCAGCCCCAGCATTTT.

The chain employs TRBV28 and TRBJ2-2; the match to TRBD1 covers 8 bases. The trim removed 5 bases at V and 4 bases at J, leaving 12 bases unmatched. The CDR3 runs to 17 residues. The germline V gene has CDR1 MDHEN and CDR2 SYDVKM. In nucleotides, the CDR3 is TGTGCCAGCAGTACTTCCAGGGGGCCCTCCCTCACCGGGGAGCTGTTTTTT. Protein sequence: CASSTSRGPSLTGELFF.

The chain combines TRBV7-8 with TRBJ2-7; no firm D call. V was pared by 5 bases and J by 2 bases, with 16 bases between. The germline V gene encodes CDR1 SGHVS and CDR2 FQNEAQ. The CDR3 contains 15 residues. The CDR3 loop is CASSRLGKETYEQYF. The CDR3 nucleotides read TGTGCCAGCAGCCGCCTAGGGAAGGAAACCTACGAGCAGTACTTC. Looking up the rest from reference TRBV7-8 and TRBJ2-7 gives the full variable domain: GAGVSQSPRYKVAKRGQDVALRCDPISGHVSLFWYQQALGQGPEFLTYFQNEAQLDKSGLPSDRFFAERPEGSVSTLKIQRTQQEDSAVYLCASSRLGKETYEQYFGPGTRLTVT.

In DNA form, the CDR3 reads TGTGCCAGCAGCTTAACAGGGGCACCCCTCCACTTT. It encodes CASSLTGAPLHF. This rearrangement joins TRBV5-6 to TRBJ1-6, with TRBD1 identical over 7 bases. This CDR3 has 12 residues. Germline V lookup: CDR1 SGHDT, CDR2 YYEEEE. The V segment lost 2 bases and the J segment 11 bases; nucleotides outside the gene matches: 1.

The chain carries TRBV19 and TRBJ2-3; 7 bases fit TRBD1. Germline lookup yields CDR1 LNHDA and CDR2 SQIVND (reference sequence). Trimming at V came to 5 bases and at J to 1 base, leaving 3 bases not matched to a gene. This CDR3 comprises 14 residues. This chain's CDR3 is CASSDGQGTDTQYF. DNA for the CDR3: TGTGCCAGTAGTGACGGACAGGGCACAGATACGCAGTATTTT.

The rearrangement joins TRBV15 to TRBJ1-5, with unresolved D. Trimming shortened V by 4 bases and J by 0 bases, and 7 bases separated the two germline ends. The CDR3 spans 14 residues. Germline CDR1 is LNHNV and CDR2 is YYDKDF (reference sequence). CDR3 in amino acids: CATSKGSSNQPQHF. In DNA, the CDR3 is TGTGCCACCAGCAAAGGGAGTAGCAATCAGCCCCAGCATTTT.

For this clone: The sample has other DNA sequences that encode this CDR3 too. Here the CDR3 reads CASSLGQGRGYGYTF. CDR3 coding DNA: TGTGCCAGCAGTCTGGGACAGGGAAGGGGCTATGGCTACACCTTC. The rearrangement joins TRBV28 to TRBJ1-2, with 9 bases lining up with TRBD1. Losses at the gene ends were 5 bases for V and 4 bases for J; bases not matched to a gene: 8. The CDR3 runs 15 residues. Per germline, CDR1 MDHEN and CDR2 SYDVKM.

The chain links TRBV6-1 to TRBJ2-1, with a weak D call TRBD1 (6 bases). The germline gives CDR1 MNHNS, CDR2 SASEGT. The CDR3 runs 12 residues. With 6 bases removed from V and 13 bases from J, the gap between germline ends came to 16 bases. The CDR3 is CASRSIEGVQFF. CDR3 coding DNA: TGTGCCAGCAGGTCTATAGAGGGGGTACAGTTCTTC.

The V and J genes are TRBV29-1 and TRBJ2-3; 14 nucleotides match TRBD2. With 5 bases clipped from V and 3 bases from J, the junction kept 4 bases outside the gene matches. From germline, CDR1 is SQVTM and CDR2 ANQGSEA. The CDR3 contains 15 residues. The CDR3 bases are TGCAGCGTTCTTGGACTAGCGGGAGGAACAGATACGCAGTATTTT. Translated, it gives CSVLGLAGGTDTQYF.

The rearrangement joins TRBV18 to TRBJ2-7; 8 nucleotides align to TRBD2. The V gene's germline CDR1 is KGHSH and CDR2 LQKENI. V gave up 3 bases and J gave up 3 bases; unmatched junction bases: 10. The CDR3 is 16 residues long. The CDR3 sequence: CASSPLAGGGVYEQYF. The CDR3 DNA reads as TGTGCCAGCTCACCCCTCGCGGGGGGAGGGGTCTACGAGCAGTACTTC. Complete variable domain (other parts from reference TRBV18 and TRBJ2-7): NAGVMQNPRHLVRRRGQEARLRCSPMKGHSHVYWYRQLPEEGLKFMVYLQKENIIDESGMPKERFSAEFPKEGPSILRIQQVVRGDSAAYFCASSPLAGGGVYEQYFGPGTRLTVT.

This clone came up once. The CDR3 reads CASSRTAGDGYTF. The CDR3 DNA is TGTGCCAGCAGCCGTACCGCTGGCGACGGCTACACCTTC. The chain combines TRBV4-2 with TRBJ1-2; D is undetermined. The germline CDR1 and CDR2 sequences are LGHNA and YNFKEQ. The CDR3 has 13 residues. V dropped 4 bases and J dropped 8 bases, with 14 bases sitting between them.

The chain links TRBV29-1 to TRBJ2-5, with 8 bases aligning to TRBD1. The J segment lost 5 bases and the V segment lost 3 bases, leaving 8 bases of the junction unmatched. The CDR3 is 14 residues long. CDR1 is SQVTM, CDR2 ANQGSEA, per germline. The CDR3 DNA reads as TGCAGCGTTGAGGGGACAGGCGTTAGGGAGACCCAGTACTTC. Residues: CSVEGTGVRETQYF. The complete variable domain, with remaining parts taken from reference TRBV29-1 and TRBJ2-5, reads SAVISQKPSRDICQRGTSLTIQCQVDSQVTMMFWYRQQPGQSLTLIATANQGSEATYESGFVIDKFPISRPNLTFSTLTVSNMSPEDSSIYLCSVEGTGVRETQYFGPGTRLLVL.

The V and J genes are TRBV28 and TRBJ2-7; possibly TRBD1 or TRBD2 for D (5 bases each). The CDR3 is 14 residues long. V dropped 5 bases and J dropped 3 bases, with 14 bases sitting between them. CDR1 MDHEN and CDR2 SYDVKM come from the germline V gene. CDR3: CASSPQGDHYEQYF. In nucleotides, the CDR3 is TGTGCCAGCAGTCCACAAGGGGACCACTACGAGCAGTACTTC. Complete variable domain (other parts from reference TRBV28 and TRBJ2-7): DVKVTQSSRYLVKRTGEKVFLECVQDMDHENMFWYRQDPGLGLRLIYFSYDVKMKEKGDIPEGYSVSREKKERFSLILESASTNQTSMYLCASSPQGDHYEQYFGPGTRLTVT.

Concerning this clone: The same CDR3 arises from other DNA sequences in this sample as well. The V and J genes are TRBV7-3 and TRBJ2-1; D unresolved. This CDR3 spans 14 amino acids. The germline CDR1 and CDR2 sequences are SGHTA and FQGTGA. V was pared by 1 base and J by 7 bases, with 11 bases between. CDR3 residues: CASSLMGSGNEQFF. CDR3 nucleotides: TGTGCCAGCAGCTTAATGGGCTCCGGAAATGAGCAGTTCTTC.

This clone was counted a single time. This chain joins TRBV28 and TRBJ2-7, with D tentatively TRBD1 or TRBD2 (6 bases each). Looked up from germline, CDR1 is MDHEN and CDR2 is SYDVKM. Trimming shortened V by 4 bases and J by 6 bases, and 16 bases separated the two germline ends. This CDR3 spans 14 amino acids. This chain's CDR3 is CASSSPGEVGEQYF. CDR3 DNA sequence: TGTGCCAGCAGTTCCCCAGGGGAGGTGGGCGAGCAGTACTTC. The whole variable domain, remainder taken from reference TRBV28 and TRBJ2-7, is DVKVTQSSRYLVKRTGEKVFLECVQDMDHENMFWYRQDPGLGLRLIYFSYDVKMKEKGDIPEGYSVSREKKERFSLILESASTNQTSMYLCASSSPGEVGEQYFGPGTRLTVT.

The chain employs TRBV29-1 and TRBJ1-2, with D possibly matching TRBD1 (5 bases). Per the germline V gene, CDR1 is SQVTM and CDR2 is ANQGSEA. The CDR3 is 14 amino acids. V was shortened by 6 bases and J by 12 bases, with 26 bases between the two germline ends. CDR3 sequence reads: CSVSPIGWGTRHTF. CDR3 DNA: TGCAGCGTGTCCCCCATTGGATGGGGGACCCGGCACACCTTC. The full variable domain, completed using reference TRBV29-1 and TRBJ1-2, is SAVISQKPSRDICQRGTSLTIQCQVDSQVTMMFWYRQQPGQSLTLIATANQGSEATYESGFVIDKFPISRPNLTFSTLTVSNMSPEDSSIYLCSVSPIGWGTRHTFGSGTRLTVV.

In this sample, this clone turned up once. J is TRBJ2-3 and V is TRBV27; D may be TRBD1 (5 bases). The CDR3 is 16 amino acids. With 5 bases removed from V and 4 bases from J, the gap between germline ends came to 19 bases. Germline V CDR1 and CDR2: MNHEY, SMNVEV (reference sequence). CDR3 protein: CASSPWGYPAADTQYF. CDR3 in DNA: TGTGCCAGCAGTCCCTGGGGCTACCCCGCCGCAGATACGCAGTATTTT.

The V and J genes are TRBV5-6 and TRBJ1-4; 7 bases align to TRBD1. Trimming took 0 bases from V and 10 from J; bases not matched to a gene: 12. The CDR3 is made up of 16 amino acids. Germline CDR1 and CDR2: SGHDT and YYEEEE. The CDR3 region is CASSLVGTVSPGKLFF. The CDR3 bases are TGTGCCAGCAGCTTGGTGGGGACAGTCTCCCCGGGAAAACTGTTTTTT.

This sequence joins TRBV2 and TRBJ1-5; TRBD1 matches at 10 bases. CDR1 and CDR2 (germline): SNHLY, FYNNEI. This CDR3 has 15 residues. The V gene end was trimmed by 5 bases and the J gene end by 2 bases; junction bases not matched to a gene: 3. CDR3 loop: CASSLDRGGNQPQHF. In DNA, the CDR3 is TGTGCCAGCAGTTTGGACAGGGGGGGCAATCAGCCCCAGCATTTT.